This TCR beta chain stems from a study of chemoradiotherapy in HPV16-positive cancers. This clone was found once. No antigen is known for it. Over chemoradiotherapy, repertoires were sampled more than once. Notes on the study in general: Non-HPV-specific T cells did not expand in tumors during treatment, whereas candidate HPV-specific clones and E7-related motifs did.

This CDR3 has 15 residues. V shed 2 bases, J shed 4 bases, and the junction held 6 bases outside the gene matches. Germline CDR1 SGHDT, CDR2 YYEEEE. Some clones are missing from TCRdb's copy, which holds only in-frame ones; the method was immunoSEQ multiplex PCR. This sample has tens of thousands of clones, with more than 85% found just once. The genes are TRBV5-6 and TRBJ2-3, with 8 bases matching TRBD2. The TCR originated in a human donor with HPV-associated anogenital cancer. Material: blood, obtained from a patient who underwent chemoradiotherapy. The CDR3 is CASSFSSGGADTQYF. DNA for the CDR3: TGTGCCAGCAGCTTTTCAAGCGGGGGCGCAGATACGCAGTATTTT.